This is a list of T cell receptor beta chains from one sample in a study of cytomegalovirus exposure and HLA in healthy donors. TCRdb's copy holds only in-frame clones and misses some; the assay was immunoSEQ multiplex PCR. This sample has tens of thousands of clones, with approximately 90% found just once. Input material: PBMCs. The receptors here all came from a young man in good health and CMV-seronegative. CDR3s include the opening cysteine and the closing phenylalanine or tryptophan. The D gene is left open where the match is weak. Not all rows give a size; the values are once, few, many and, for expanded clones, a class.

TRBV2	TRBD2	TRBJ2-1	-	CASSVSTSTGRSSGKVNEQFF	TGTGCCAGCAGTGTCTCCACATCGACAGGACGCTCTAGCGGGAAGGTAAATGAGCAGTTCTTC
TRBV19	TRBD2	TRBJ2-1	-	CASKALAGGQDEQFF	TGTGCCAGTAAAGCCCTAGCGGGGGGGCAGGATGAGCAGTTCTTC
TRBV6-5	-	TRBJ1-2	-	CASSYNNNYGYTF	TGTGCCAGCAGTTACAACAATAACTATGGCTACACCTTC
TRBV28	-	TRBJ2-1	once	CASSLRTSTDEQFF	TGTGCCAGCAGTCTAAGGACTTCCACGGATGAGCAGTTCTTC
TRBV19	TRBD2	TRBJ2-4	-	CASSPGGGTWAKNIQYF	TGTGCCAGTAGCCCTGGGGGGGGGACGTGGGCCAAAAACATTCAGTACTTC
TRBV6-6	-	TRBJ2-7	-	CASSYNQAAGEQYF	TGTGCCAGCAGTTACAATCAAGCGGCTGGCGAGCAGTACTTC
TRBV19	-	TRBJ2-7	-	CASSIVSGLEQYF	TGTGCCAGTAGTATAGTATCAGGGCTCGAGCAGTACTTC
TRBV28	TRBD1	TRBJ2-7	-	CASSTWDRGYEQYF	TGTGCCAGCAGTACCTGGGACAGGGGCTACGAGCAGTACTTC
TRBV18	TRBD2	TRBJ2-7	-	CASSPLKAGAYEQYF	TGTGCCAGCTCACCACTCAAAGCGGGGGCCTACGAGCAGTACTTC
TRBV7-2	-	TRBJ1-5	-	CASSGYQGINQPQHF	TGTGCCAGCAGCGGCTACCAGGGGATCAATCAGCCCCAGCATTTT
TRBV10-3	-	TRBJ2-7	-	CAISESATAEQYF	TGTGCCATCAGTGAGTCGGCGACAGCCGAGCAGTACTTC
TRBV7-9	TRBD2	TRBJ2-7	-	CASSNRAGGSEQYF	TGTGCCAGCAGTAACAGGGCGGGGGGCAGCGAGCAGTACTTC
TRBV11-1	TRBD2	TRBJ2-6	-	CASSSRRGGSGANVLTF	TGTGCCAGCAGCTCGAGACGGGGGGGCTCTGGGGCCAACGTCCTGACTTTC
TRBV11-2	-	TRBJ2-7	-	CASSLASWDSGYEQYF	TGTGCCAGCAGCTTAGCCAGTTGGGACTCAGGCTACGAGCAGTACTTC
TRBV10-3	TRBD2	TRBJ2-1	-	CAISAPTSGRRHNEQFF	TGTGCCATCAGTGCACCCACTAGCGGGAGAAGACACAATGAGCAGTTCTTC
TRBV6-1	TRBD2	TRBJ2-7	once	CASSISGSTDGEQYF	TGTGCCAGCAGTATTAGCGGGAGTACCGACGGGGAGCAGTACTTC
TRBV5-1	TRBD2	TRBJ2-5	once	CASSLGYLAGGLGETQYF	TGCGCCAGCAGCTTGGGTTATCTAGCGGGAGGGCTTGGAGAGACCCAGTACTTC
TRBV29-1	-	TRBJ2-5	-	CSVVPGQETQYF	TGCAGCGTTGTACCAGGACAAGAGACCCAGTACTTC
TRBV11-2	-	TRBJ1-1	once	CASSLVLGQGTEAFF	TGTGCCAGCAGCTTAGTTCTGGGGCAAGGCACTGAAGCTTTCTTT
TRBV19	-	TRBJ1-5	-	CASIPTGAGQPQHF	TGTGCCAGTATCCCAACTGGGGCGGGACAGCCCCAGCATTTT
TRBV4-1	-	TRBJ2-1	-	CASSRGGSSYNEQFF	TGCGCCAGCAGCCGCGGTGGGAGCTCCTACAATGAGCAGTTCTTC
TRBV4-2	TRBD1	TRBJ2-7	-	CASSQTTGDEQYF	TGTGCCAGCAGCCAAACCACAGGGGACGAGCAGTACTTC
TRBV5-4	TRBD2	TRBJ2-2	-	CASSPGLANTGELFF	TGTGCCAGCAGCCCGGGACTAGCAAACACCGGGGAGCTGTTTTTT
TRBV5-1	TRBD2	TRBJ2-7	-	CASSSGTSVSYEQYF	TGCGCCAGCAGTTCCGGGACTAGCGTTTCCTACGAGCAGTACTTC
TRBV29-1	TRBD2	TRBJ2-1	-	CSVSAGGYNEQFF	TGCAGCGTTTCAGCGGGGGGTTACAATGAGCAGTTCTTC
TRBV7-9	TRBD1	TRBJ1-2	-	CASSPTGDGYTF	TGTGCCAGCAGCCCGACAGGGGATGGCTACACCTTC
TRBV28	TRBD2	TRBJ2-3	-	CASSLLPPTSGTADTQYF	TGTGCCAGCAGTTTACTACCCCCGACTAGCGGGACCGCAGATACGCAGTATTTT
TRBV18	TRBD1	TRBJ1-5	once	CASSPGTGGAWQPQHF	TGTGCCAGCTCTCCCGGGACAGGGGGCGCGTGGCAGCCCCAGCATTTT
TRBV25-1	TRBD1	TRBJ2-7	once	CASSELFGTGGHEQYF	TGTGCCAGCAGTGAATTGTTTGGGACAGGGGGCCACGAGCAGTACTTC
TRBV28	TRBD1	TRBJ1-2	-	CASSLSGRGQFYGYTF	TGTGCCAGCAGTTTATCAGGCAGGGGGCAATTCTATGGCTACACCTTC
TRBV27	TRBD1	TRBJ2-3	once	CASSRIPGQRTDTQYF	TGTGCCAGCAGCCGAATCCCGGGACAGCGCACAGATACGCAGTATTTT
TRBV19	-	TRBJ2-6	few	CASETGTPKEALTF	TGTGCCAGCGAAACAGGGACCCCGAAGGAAGCCCTGACTTTC
TRBV5-1	-	TRBJ2-7	-	CASSLLPRMTTYEQYF	TGCGCCAGCAGCTTGCTCCCTCGAATGACAACCTACGAGCAGTACTTC
TRBV5-4	-	TRBJ2-1	-	CASSRPGSYNEQFF	TGTGCCAGCAGCCGTCCGGGTTCTTACAATGAGCAGTTCTTC
TRBV27	-	TRBJ2-1	-	CASTSNEEQFF	TGTGCCAGCACCTCGAATGAGGAGCAGTTCTTC
TRBV6-5	-	TRBJ1-1	-	CASSWAPMNTEAFF	TGTGCCAGCAGTTGGGCCCCAATGAACACTGAAGCTTTCTTT
TRBV7-9	-	TRBJ2-5	-	CASSLMQEQETQYF	TGTGCCAGCAGCTTAATGCAGGAACAAGAGACCCAGTACTTC
TRBV7-9	-	TRBJ1-2	-	CASSLTPSTYGYTF	TGTGCCAGCAGCTTGACACCCTCAACGTATGGCTACACCTTC
TRBV6-1	-	TRBJ2-1	-	CASSVTYNEQFF	TGTGCCAGCAGTGTCACCTACAATGAGCAGTTCTTC
TRBV5-1	TRBD2	TRBJ2-5	-	CASSLIGSGGAGETQYF	TGCGCCAGCAGCCTCATTGGCAGCGGGGGGGCAGGGGAGACCCAGTACTTC
TRBV19	-	TRBJ2-1	-	CASSIQGSGNEQFF	TGTGCCAGTAGTATACAGGGGTCTGGGAATGAGCAGTTCTTC
TRBV25-1	-	TRBJ1-2	-	CASSGRDYGYTF	TGTGCCAGCAGTGGGCGGGACTATGGCTACACCTTC
TRBV2	-	TRBJ1-1	-	CASSEAPRVNTEAFF	TGTGCCAGCAGTGAAGCGCCCAGGGTGAACACTGAAGCTTTCTTT
TRBV27	-	TRBJ2-3	-	CASSLGRSTDTQYF	TGTGCCAGCAGTTTAGGTCGGTCCACAGATACGCAGTATTTT
TRBV28	TRBD1	TRBJ1-3	-	CASSLSTGGLTGNTIYF	TGTGCCAGCAGTTTATCTACAGGGGGCTTGACTGGAAACACCATATATTTT
TRBV2	-	TRBJ1-1	-	CASTEWGGRTEAFF	TGTGCCAGCACTGAATGGGGCGGGAGGACTGAAGCTTTCTTT
TRBV11-3	-	TRBJ2-5	-	CASSLVGTVEETQYF	TGTGCCAGCAGCTTAGTAGGGACTGTGGAAGAGACCCAGTACTTC
TRBV11-3	-	TRBJ2-3	-	CASSLGSNTQYF	TGTGCCAGCAGCTTAGGAAGCAATACGCAGTATTTT
TRBV11-2	TRBD1	TRBJ1-3	-	CASSSDRVSGNTIYF	TGTGCCAGCAGCTCAGACAGGGTGTCTGGAAACACCATATATTTT
TRBV11-2	TRBD2	TRBJ2-1	-	CASSPVSGRALRNEQFF	TGTGCCAGCAGCCCGGTAAGCGGGAGGGCCCTCAGGAATGAGCAGTTCTTC
TRBV2	-	TRBJ2-1	-	CASSDEGQINEQFF	TGTGCCAGCAGTGATGAAGGACAGATTAATGAGCAGTTCTTC
TRBV5-6	-	TRBJ1-4	-	CASSAYPANEKLFF	TGTGCCAGCAGCGCGTACCCGGCTAATGAAAAACTGTTTTTT
TRBV5-6	-	TRBJ1-2	-	CASSLVPTTTNYGYTF	TGTGCCAGCAGCTTGGTTCCCACGACAACAAACTATGGCTACACCTTC
TRBV6-1	-	TRBJ1-2	-	CASSPFGWSSYTF	TGTGCCAGCAGTCCCTTCGGTTGGTCTAGCTACACCTTC
TRBV10-2	-	TRBJ1-3	-	CASLPGTPDSGNTIYF	TGCGCCAGTCTACCTGGGACACCCGACTCTGGAAACACCATATATTTT
TRBV27	-	TRBJ1-1	-	CASSFGQENTEAFF	TGTGCCAGCAGTTTTGGGCAGGAGAACACTGAAGCTTTCTTT
TRBV6-1	TRBD1	TRBJ2-2	-	CASGTGSIIGELFF	TGTGCCAGCGGGACAGGCTCGATTATCGGGGAGCTGTTTTTT